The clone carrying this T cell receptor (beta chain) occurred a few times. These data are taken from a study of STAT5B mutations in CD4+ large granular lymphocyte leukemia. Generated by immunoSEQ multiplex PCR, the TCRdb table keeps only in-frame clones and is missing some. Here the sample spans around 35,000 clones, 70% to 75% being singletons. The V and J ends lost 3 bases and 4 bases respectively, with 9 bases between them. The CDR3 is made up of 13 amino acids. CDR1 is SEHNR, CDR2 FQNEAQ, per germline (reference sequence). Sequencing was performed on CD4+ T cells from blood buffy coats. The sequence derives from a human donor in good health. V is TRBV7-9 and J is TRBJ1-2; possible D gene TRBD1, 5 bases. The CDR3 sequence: CASSFGGSYGYTF. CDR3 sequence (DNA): TGTGCCAGCAGCTTTGGGGGTTCCTATGGCTACACCTTC.